This paragraph reports one T cell receptor (beta chain). This specimen belongs to a study of T cell responses to AZD1222 COVID-19 vaccine. Germline CDR1 KGHSH, CDR2 LQKENI. CDR3 length: 13 amino acids. V was shortened by 2 bases and J by 4 bases, with 7 bases between the two germline ends. Sequencing was performed with immunoSEQ multiplex PCR; in TCRdb, only in-frame clones are kept and a portion is missing. The sample has 170,000 or so clones; around 90% are singletons. The genes are TRBV18 and TRBJ2-3; D ambiguous. The sample consisted of peripheral blood, taken on day 0 of AZD1222 vaccination. This TCR was recovered from an adult in good health. The CDR3 loop is CASSPEGSDTQYF. CDR3 in DNA: TGTGCCAGCTCACCAGAAGGATCAGATACGCAGTATTTT.